The next 26 T cell receptor beta chains were all read from a single sample in a study of shared clonotypes between healthy human individuals. Assay: immunoSEQ multiplex PCR; the TCRdb copy retains only in-frame clones and omits some. Of 1.6 million or so clones in the sample, just under 99% were seen once. Sequencing was performed on naive CD4+ T cells sorted from blood. Subset indicated: CD45RA+ positively selected. These receptor sequences come from a man aged 30 to 39 in good health.

This rearrangement joins TRBV9 to TRBJ1-1, with TRBD1 matching over 7 bases. The CDR3 sequence is 18 residues long. In germline, CDR1 is SGDLS, CDR2 YYNGEE. V trimming: 3 bases; J trimming: 4 bases; junction bases outside the gene matches: 18. This CDR3 is CASSAPSGRGLGSTEAFF. In DNA, the CDR3 is TGTGCCAGCAGCGCTCCGTCAGGAAGGGGGCTGGGAAGCACTGAAGCTTTCTTT. Supplemented by reference TRBV9 and TRBJ1-1, the full variable domain reads DSGVTQTPKHLITATGQRVTLRCSPRSGDLSVYWYQQSLDQGLQFLIQYYNGEERAKGNILERFSAQQFPDLHSELNLSSLELGDSALYFCASSAPSGRGLGSTEAFFGQGTRLTVV.

The V and J genes are TRBV14 and TRBJ2-7; no firm D call. The length of the CDR3 is 14 residues. Trimming cost V 4 bases and J 0 bases, with 10 bases left between them. Germline loops: CDR1 SGHDN, CDR2 FVKESK. The CDR3 is CASSLRWVSYEQYF. CDR3 sequence (DNA): TGTGCCAGCAGCCTCCGGTGGGTCTCCTACGAGCAGTACTTC.

The J gene is TRBJ2-1, the V gene TRBV2; 9 bases match TRBD2. Trimming took 6 bases from V and 8 from J; bases not matched to a gene: 2. The length of the CDR3 is 12 residues. Germline loops: CDR1 SNHLY, CDR2 FYNNEI. CDR3 in amino acids: CASRRTSDEQFF. The CDR3 DNA reads as TGTGCCAGCAGGAGGACTAGCGATGAGCAGTTCTTC.

The chain carries TRBV5-1 and TRBJ2-3; D unclear. In germline, CDR1 is SGHRS, CDR2 YFSETQ. This CDR3 is built from 13 residues. The V gene lost 4 bases and the J gene lost 7 bases, with 13 bases spanning the gap. The CDR3 protein is CASSRSGPNTQYF. DNA of the CDR3: TGCGCCAGCAGCCGCTCGGGCCCCAATACGCAGTATTTT.

The chain uses TRBV19 and TRBJ1-3; D is unresolved. V lost 5 bases and J lost 0, with 8 bases in between. The germline gives CDR1 LNHDA, CDR2 SQIVND (reference sequence). The CDR3 is 14 amino acids. CDR3 residues: CASSAQDSGNTIYF. In DNA form, the CDR3 reads TGTGCCAGTAGTGCCCAGGACTCTGGAAACACCATATATTTT. The complete variable domain, with remaining parts taken from reference TRBV19 and TRBJ1-3, reads DGGITQSPKYLFRKEGQNVTLSCEQNLNHDAMYWYRQDPGQGLRLIYYSQIVNDFQKGDIAEGYSVSREKKESFPLTVTSAQKNPTAFYLCASSAQDSGNTIYFGEGSWLTVV.

The chain carries TRBV9 and TRBJ1-5, with D unclear. The V end was cut by 0 bases, the J end by 2 bases, with 9 bases between. This CDR3 is built from 15 residues. CDR1 is SGDLS, CDR2 YYNGEE, per germline. The CDR3 DNA sequence: TGTGCCAGCAGCGTAGATGGAGTTGGCAATCAGCCCCAGCATTTT. It yields the protein CASSVDGVGNQPQHF.

The rearrangement uses TRBV6-5 and TRBJ1-1; unclear D gene. Trimming took 5 bases from V and 1 from J, leaving 8 bases between them. The length of the CDR3 is 13 residues. CDR1 and CDR2 from the germline V gene are MNHEY and SVGAGI. CDR3 DNA: TGTGCCAGCAGTCTCTCGCGGAACACTGAAGCTTTCTTT. Translating gives CASSLSRNTEAFF.

The CDR3 reads CASSLQGASTEAFF. CDR3 coding DNA: TGCGCCAGCAGCTTGCAGGGGGCCTCCACTGAAGCTTTCTTT. The chain combines TRBV5-1 with TRBJ1-1; 8 bases line up with TRBD1. The ends lost 1 base at V and 4 bases at J; junction bases unmatched: 3. This CDR3 region has 14 residues. Per germline, CDR1 SGHRS and CDR2 YFSETQ.

This clone was detected a few times. The CDR3 loop reads CASSLPTKSYEQYF. In DNA, the CDR3 is TGTGCCAGCAGCTTACCCACAAAGAGCTACGAGCAGTACTTC. The chain is built from TRBV5-5 and TRBJ2-7; D remains unclear. This CDR3 is built from 14 residues. Trimming removed 2 bases at V and 3 bases at J, with 12 bases between. In germline, CDR1 is SGHKS, CDR2 YYEKEE (reference sequence).

DNA for the CDR3: TGTGCCAGCAGTGTGGGTTTGTCTAGTGTCATTCAGTACTTC. As protein: CASSVGLSSVIQYF. This sequence joins TRBV6-1 and TRBJ2-4; D not certain. The CDR3 spans 14 residues. Trimming removed 4 bases from V and 9 bases from J, with 16 bases in between. CDR1 MNHNS and CDR2 SASEGT come from the germline V gene.

The chain recombines TRBV11-3 with TRBJ2-5; perhaps D is TRBD1 or TRBD2 (5 bases each). CDR1 is SGHNT and CDR2 is YENEEA in the germline V gene. Deletions cut 6 bases from V and 5 bases from J, with 13 bases between. This CDR3 is built from 13 residues. This chain's CDR3 is CASSPGPWETQYF. The CDR3 nucleotides read TGTGCCAGCAGTCCGGGACCATGGGAGACCCAGTACTTC.

The table lists this clone with a count of one. J is TRBJ2-7 and V is TRBV7-8; D is undetermined. From germline, CDR1 is SGHVS and CDR2 FQNEAQ. This CDR3 contains 13 residues. The V end lost 5 bases, the J end lost 7 bases, and 15 bases lay between the germline ends. The CDR3 DNA is TGTGCCAGCAGCGCCGGGTCCTCGAGAGAGCAGTACTTC. As protein: CASSAGSSREQYF.

The chain is built from TRBV9 and TRBJ2-2, with TRBD1 matching over 7 bases. The CDR3 covers 17 residues. Germline V lookup: CDR1 SGDLS, CDR2 YYNGEE. Unmatched junction bases numbered 14, after V lost 0 bases and J lost 9 bases. CDR3 protein: CASSVDLTDRVYRELFF. In DNA form, the CDR3 reads TGTGCCAGCAGCGTAGATCTTACCGACAGGGTCTACCGGGAGCTGTTTTTT.

The chain links TRBV19 to TRBJ2-7, with D possibly matching TRBD1 (6 bases). The CDR3 sequence is 15 residues long. Germline-derived CDR1 and CDR2 are LNHDA and SQIVND (reference sequence). Trimming took off 5 bases at V and 0 bases at J, with 14 bases between the two ends. CDR3 protein: CASSLRDIVSYEQYF. For the CDR3, the DNA is TGTGCCAGTAGTCTACGGGACATAGTCTCCTACGAGCAGTACTTC.

The V call is TRBV7-3, the J call TRBJ2-3; D remains ambiguous. Per the germline V gene, CDR1 is SGHTA and CDR2 is FQGTGA. Between the trimmed V and J ends, which lost 5 bases and 0 bases, there was a span of 15 bases. This CDR3 is built from 16 residues. The DNA for the CDR3 is TGTGCCAGCAGCACCACGCGCGGAATTAGCACAGATACGCAGTATTTT. This encodes CASSTTRGISTDTQYF.

The V call is TRBV30, the J call TRBJ2-5; D gene ambiguous. This CDR3 contains 13 residues. CDR1 and CDR2 from the germline V gene are GTSNPN and SVGIG (reference sequence). The ends were cut back, 3 bases at V and 4 bases at J, with 12 bases in the middle. As DNA, the CDR3 is TGTGCCTGGAGATCTCCCGGGCGAGAGACCCAGTACTTC. Protein product: CAWRSPGRETQYF.

This clone was seen a single time. CDR3 protein: CASSLVGYGDTQYF. The CDR3 DNA reads as TGCGCCAGCAGCTTGGTCGGTTACGGGGATACGCAGTATTTT. The chain links TRBV5-1 to TRBJ2-3; D not resolved. V lost 0 bases and J lost 6, with 11 bases in between. CDR1 SGHRS and CDR2 YFSETQ come from the germline V gene. The CDR3 loop spans 14 amino acids.

The chain joins TRBV27 to TRBJ2-1, with D maybe TRBD1 (5 bases). In germline, CDR1 is MNHEY, CDR2 SMNVEV (reference sequence). V lost 6 bases and J lost 7, with 19 bases in between. The CDR3 loop spans 15 amino acids. In nucleotides, the CDR3 is TGTGCCAGCAGCCCCTCCCGGCCAGGGTGGAATGAGCAGTTCTTC. Its translation: CASSPSRPGWNEQFF.

V and J are TRBV6-6 and TRBJ1-1; D is possibly TRBD1 (6 bases). The CDR3 loop spans 14 amino acids. From germline, CDR1 is MNHNY and CDR2 SVGAGI (reference sequence). V lost 2 bases, J lost 3 bases, and 10 bases lay in between. CDR3 in amino acids: CASSYLYRDTEAFF. The DNA of the CDR3 is TGTGCCAGCAGTTACCTTTACAGGGACACTGAAGCTTTCTTT.

V and J are TRBV7-2 and TRBJ2-5; TRBD2 matches at 14 bases. With V trimmed by 5 bases and J by 4 bases, 9 bases remained unmatched. Germline values: CDR1 SGHTA, CDR2 FQGNSA. This CDR3 has 17 residues. CDR3 residues: CASSPTTSGRAGETQYF. Here the CDR3 DNA reads TGTGCCAGCAGCCCAACGACTAGCGGGAGGGCCGGAGAGACCCAGTACTTC. The whole variable domain, filled in from reference TRBV7-2 and TRBJ2-5, reads GAGVSQSPSNKVTEKGKDVELRCDPISGHTALYWYRQSLGQGLEFLIYFQGNSAPDKSGLPSDRFSAERTGGSVSTLTIQRTQQEDSAVYLCASSPTTSGRAGETQYFGPGTRLLVL.

This clone was seen a single time. The chain is built from TRBV11-2 and TRBJ2-1, with 8 bases matching TRBD2. CDR1 is SGHAT, CDR2 FQNNGV, per germline. The CDR3 totals 16 residues. V lost 1 base to trimming and J lost 8 bases; unmatched junction nucleotides: 10. In nucleotides, the CDR3 is TGTGCCAGCAGCTTAGTTCCAGCGGGAGTATTTTATGAGCAGTTCTTC. Translated, it gives CASSLVPAGVFYEQFF. Complete variable domain (other parts from reference TRBV11-2 and TRBJ2-1): EAGVAQSPRYKIIEKRQSVAFWCNPISGHATLYWYQQILGQGPKLLIQFQNNGVVDDSQLPKDRFSAERLKGVDSTLKIQPAKLEDSAVYLCASSLVPAGVFYEQFFGPGTRLTVL.

The chain joins TRBV7-2 to TRBJ2-2, with 9 bases identical to TRBD1. J lost 9 bases, V lost 6 bases, and 8 bases had no gene match. Germline values: CDR1 SGHTA, CDR2 FQGNSA. CDR3 length equals 14 residues. The CDR3 spells CASSYDRGARELFF. CDR3 nucleotide sequence: TGTGCCAGCAGTTACGACAGGGGGGCCAGGGAGCTGTTTTTT.

The chain recombines TRBV11-2 with TRBJ2-1; D is perhaps TRBD2 (6 bases). V gave up 7 bases and J gave up 4 bases, with 17 bases separating them. Germline lookup yields CDR1 SGHAT and CDR2 FQNNGV. The CDR3 contains 15 residues. Written as DNA, the CDR3 is TGTGCCAGCACCATTAGGGGCGGGGTATACAATGAGCAGTTCTTC. Its translation: CASTIRGGVYNEQFF.

The chain couples TRBV7-2 to TRBJ2-1, with a weak D call TRBD1 (7 bases). V was cut by 5 bases and J by 12 bases, with 17 bases left in between. CDR3 length: 13 amino acids. Germline V gene lookup returns CDR1 SGHTA and CDR2 FQGNSA. The CDR3 DNA reads as TGTGCCAGCAGCACCAATTGGGGGGACAGGCAGTTCTTC. The encoded protein is CASSTNWGDRQFF.

V and J are TRBV5-5 and TRBJ2-7; D is ambiguous. Trimming took off 0 bases at V and 2 bases at J, with 12 bases between the two ends. The CDR3 extends over 15 amino acids. Germline V gene data show CDR1 as SGHKS and CDR2 as YYEKEE (reference sequence). The CDR3 DNA follows: TGTGCCAGCAGCTTGGAACAGCTTTCCCCCTACGAGCAGTACTTC. Translation: CASSLEQLSPYEQYF.

The rearrangement uses TRBV19 and TRBJ1-3; TRBD1 aligns across 7 bases. V was clipped by 5 bases and J by 3 bases; unmatched bases: 7. CDR3 length: 15 residues. Germline loops: CDR1 LNHDA, CDR2 SQIVND (reference sequence). This chain's CDR3 is CASSVGTAHGNTIYF. The CDR3 DNA reads TGTGCCAGTAGTGTCGGGACAGCTCATGGAAACACCATATATTTT.